This T cell receptor (beta chain) was profiled in a study of regulatory T cells in long-lasting Graves disease (dated by TCRdb to 2020 to 2022). Study-level background: Newly diagnosed Graves' disease patients had taken antithyroid drugs for less than 3 months. Persistent Graves' disease patients were compared with newly diagnosed Graves' disease patients by peripheral blood TCR sequencing and RNA sequencing. The study was conducted in China and was registered as a clinical trial. A total of around 35 samples were covered by TCR sequencing, comprising approximately 13 persistent and around 20 newly diagnosed Graves' disease patients. Overall study outcomes, separate from this receptor: Patients with persistent disease shared more public clonotypes (approximately 2,500) than newly diagnosed patients did (around 930). Only peripheral blood was studied, because thyroid tissue, the primary lesion, was inaccessible. The small sample size was acknowledged by the authors as a limitation that may reduce accuracy. Only the TCR beta chain was sequenced and analyzed. TRBV28, TRBJ1-2 and TRBJ2-5 were preferentially used in persistent disease, while TRBV20-1 and TRBJ2-1 were favored in newly diagnosed disease. Lower TCR Shannon entropy and fewer highly expanded clones were observed in persistent Graves' disease patients than in newly diagnosed patients, which suggested clonal expansion.

In the paper's terms, the time point label means: newly diagnosed GD, antithyroid drugs for less than 3 months. RNA was extracted from PBMCs in TRIzol for both TCR sequencing and RNA sequencing. The diagnosis of Graves' disease followed American Thyroid Association guidelines. Recruitment of patients was carried out at an endocrinology department in Xi'an, China. From each patient, about 9.7 milliliters of peripheral blood was collected into an EDTA anticoagulant tube. PBMCs were isolated by Ficoll Paque Plus density gradient separation without further T cell sorting. An Agilent 2100 Bioanalyzer and agarose gel were used to check RNA quality, while a NanoDrop 2000 measured RNA concentration. Library preparation was by multiplex PCR. Sequencing instrument: Illumina HiSeq 4000. iRepertoire HTBI primers and Arm-PCR amplification of CDR3 regions were used to construct TCR beta libraries. Before sequencing, the PCR products went through gel purification. The paper's data handling went like this. Gene usage analysis of CDR3 amino acid clonotypes used the 55 to 65 TRBV and about 13 TRBJ segments found across samples. COPE and FqMerger were used to merge the filtered high-quality paired reads into contigs. BLAST was used to align contigs to IMGT TRBV, TRBD and TRBJ reference genes, with CDR3 defined following IMGT. Any clonotype with a frequency above 0.1% was counted as a highly expanded clone. Repertoire diversity was measured by Shannon entropy, and V-J evenness by the Gini coefficient. A clonotype was considered public if more than one individual shared it. Starting from the raw public reads, TCRdb applied fastp trimming at Q25, assembled clones with MiXCR and retained in-frame beta chains. All rows with the same CDR3 protein become a single entry with the most common DNA and genes. It is TCRdb's table, rather than the study itself, that gives the V and J calls and clone size. Counted in this sample were more than 400,000 distinct CDR3 sequences; around 15% of them appeared once. The top ten clonotypes cover 10% to 15% of the sample.

Taken from the germline V gene, the CDR1 and CDR2 loops are SGHRS and YFSETQ. The CDR3 runs 14 amino acids, cysteine and phenylalanine included. Left in the record is the CDR3 DNA by itself, 42 bases read in frame from the first base. V is shortened by 5 bases, J by 2 bases, and the region joining them spans 13 bases. This clonotype was counted at least ten times. Its antigen specificity is not known. No per-base quality is available; no much larger clone lies one base away. These same records also appear under a second study, on T cells in Graves' hyperthyroidism and ophthalmopathy. The second publication reports: A patient counted as having stable Graves' hyperthyroidism if no progression to ophthalmopathy occurred over 18 months of follow-up. Hyperthyroidism patients were newly diagnosed, had a disease duration of under 2 months, and were aged 18 to 65 years. Exclusion was applied to patients with uncontrolled infections, other autoimmune diseases, pregnancy or lactation. Diagnoses were established on the basis of clinical symptoms, serum thyroxine and TRAb, thyroid ultrasound, and orbital computed tomography. The first round of RT-PCR for the TCR CDR3 was performed with the HTBI primer set and the Qiagen OneStep RT-PCR kit. Most expanded thyroid clonotypes (frequency above 0.001) were also found in blood, which suggests that blood repertoires may mirror thyroid immune responses. Ophthalmopathy was separated from stable hyperthyroidism by a 13 V-J signature model, with roughly 88% sensitivity and about 81% specificity obtained in cross-validation and 80%/75% obtained in testing. In validation, the model predicted progression to ophthalmopathy a median of 6.5 months before onset, with about 64% sensitivity and almost 75% specificity. To identify distinguishing TCR V-J signatures, a discovery cohort of around 100 patients was used, comprising 40 to 45 with Graves' ophthalmopathy and approximately 57 with stable Graves' hyperthyroidism. Prospective prediction of ophthalmopathy was tested in an independent validation cohort of approximately 18 hyperthyroidism patients and some 17 patients who later progressed to ophthalmopathy. The 100 or so discovery patients were divided at random into training and test sets in a 7:3 ratio. Thyroid tissue and blood T-cell repertoires from six Graves' hyperthyroidism patients were also compared in the study. Following sampling, methimazole starting at 30 mg daily was given to hyperthyroidism patients, and high-dose intravenous methylprednisolone was given to ophthalmopathy patients. A second multiplex PCR round built the libraries, followed by size selection and purification. Paired-end sequencing of the libraries was performed with 100 bp reads on an Illumina HiSeq2000. SOAPnuke was used to process the raw data, with reads discarded if the reads contained adapters or uncalled bases, had a mean Phred below 15, or lacked an exact constant-primer or identifier match. COPE v1.2.5 was used to merge high-quality paired reads, and clonotypes were defined as unique nucleotide sequences. MiTCR v1.1 was used to align the clonotypes against IMGT TRBV, TRBD and TRBJ reference segments. Only V-J combinations with frequency above 0.0001, covering 99% to 99.2% of repertoires, were analysed. A TCS score was defined as the ratio between F50 (clonal expansion) and ExV (chaos), using BLOSUM62-based TCRdist between CDR3 peptides within each V-J. Welch's t-statistics and random forest reduced roughly 500 V-J features to about 12, which were used in a naive Bayes classifier (R e1071). No statistical method was used to fix the sample size in advance, and group allocation was not hidden from the investigators. The paper reports TCR Vbeta CDR3 sequencing of some 140 peripheral blood samples: under 45 ophthalmopathy, approximately 74 hyperthyroidism and about 17 progressor patients.

Specimen: peripheral blood mononuclear cells (PBMCs), collected at new diagnosis, from a patient treated with antithyroid drugs. This sequence originates from a man aged 40-50 years with Graves disease. Donor details come from another sample of the same person, matched by shared clones. The chain joins TRBV5-1 to TRBJ1-1, with TRBD1 tentatively as D gene (6 bases match). The CDR3 protein is CASSRTELNTEAFF. Here is the DNA: TGCGCCAGCAGTCGGACAGAGTTAAACACTGAAGCTTTCTTT.